The source of this T cell receptor (beta chain) is a study of identical twins. Whole-study findings and limits: With beta out-of-frame sequences, excess sharing by twins was weaker. Abundant beta clonotypes from cord blood had fewer insertions, unlike memory repertoires, which showed none.

TCRdb reanalysed the 5' RACE reads using MiXCR and keeps one entry per CDR3 protein. The table shows 1.5 million to 2 million distinct CDR3 sequences, with 25% to 35% occurring only once. CDR3 length: 15 amino acids. Germline loops: CDR1 SGHRS, CDR2 YFSETQ. Trimming removed 2 bases at V and 2 bases at J, with 14 bases between. This clonotype was recorded a few times. The target antigen is unknown. The sequencing input was cord blood. This receptor was obtained from a newborn girl in good health. The rearrangement uses TRBV5-1 and TRBJ2-7; D is perhaps TRBD2 (5 bases). Here the CDR3 DNA reads TGCGCCAGCAGCTTCGGACTGACTAAGACCTACGAGCAGTACTTC. It translates to CASSFGLTKTYEQYF.